This TCR beta chain is from a study of graft-versus-host responses after intestinal transplantation. Study details: After anti-thymocyte globulin induction, recipients took tacrolimus and steroids for approximately 3 years. Study conclusions and caveats: Declining HvG levels early post-transplant were linked to peak circulating GvH clone levels. There were GvH clones found in recipient marrow, and some of them appeared first in ileum or blood. Allografts carried high graft-versus-host to host-versus-graft clonal ratios in patients having graft-donor T cell macrochimerism.

On this clone: Its specificity is unknown.

This CDR3 has 17 residues. Germline loops: CDR1 MDHEN, CDR2 SYDVKM. V gave up 4 bases and J gave up 4 bases, with 20 bases separating them. Here immunoSEQ multiplex PCR was the method, and the copy in TCRdb shows in-frame clones only, minus some. The data contain about 90,000 clones, approximately 92% of them seen just once; the ten biggest clones take up roughly 0.3%. The V and J genes are TRBV28 and TRBJ1-3; D unclear. This TCR was recovered from a human donor who received an intestinal transplant. Sample: unstimulated CD4+ T cells sorted from spleen or lymph node cells, taken before intestinal transplant. This CDR3 reads CASSSVLGRSGGNTIYF. The CDR3 DNA sequence: TGTGCCAGCAGTTCCGTACTAGGGAGATCGGGAGGAAACACCATATATTTT.